One and the same sample provided the 19 T cell receptor beta chains below, sequenced in a study of blood T cell repertoires in COVID-19. Sequencing was performed with immunoSEQ multiplex PCR; in TCRdb, only in-frame clones are kept and a portion is missing. The data show about 340,000 clones, about four fifths seen once. Sequencing was done on a sample of peripheral blood. Receptors were obtained from a man in his thirties or forties with active or convalescent COVID-19.

This clone was detected a few times. The chain has TRBV13 and TRBJ1-1; a weak D match, TRBD1 (5 bases). V shed 6 bases and J shed 0 bases, with 20 bases lying between them. Germline loops: CDR1 PRHDT, CDR2 FYEKMQ (reference sequence). CDR3 length equals 17 residues. The CDR3 DNA reads as TGTGCCAGCAGGATACCTTGGGGCGGAGACATGAACACTGAAGCTTTCTTT. It encodes CASRIPWGGDMNTEAFF.

This clone has more than one count but fewer than ten. The gene calls are TRBV6-2 or TRBV6-3 and TRBJ1-5; 8 bases fit TRBD1. Per germline, CDR1 MNHEY and CDR2 SVGEGT. V lost 0 bases and J lost 4; bases outside the gene matches: 5. The CDR3 sequence is 16 residues long. DNA for the CDR3: TGTGCCAGCAGTTACTCAGGACAGGGCCCTAATCAGCCCCAGCATTTT. Its protein is CASSYSGQGPNQPQHF.

The gene calls are TRBV19 and TRBJ1-2; the D gene is possibly TRBD1 (6 bases). This CDR3 has 17 amino acids. V was cut by 5 bases and J by 1 base, with 20 bases left in between. In germline, CDR1 is LNHDA, CDR2 SQIVND (reference sequence). The CDR3 sequence: CASSPRTEIGFNYGYTF. The CDR3 DNA is TGTGCCAGTAGTCCGCGGACAGAGATTGGTTTTAACTATGGCTACACCTTC. The full variable domain, in which reference TRBV19 and TRBJ1-2 provide the parts outside the CDR3, is DGGITQSPKYLFRKEGQNVTLSCEQNLNHDAMYWYRQDPGQGLRLIYYSQIVNDFQKGDIAEGYSVSREKKESFPLTVTSAQKNPTAFYLCASSPRTEIGFNYGYTFGSGTRLTVV.

The chain links TRBV18 to TRBJ2-7, with 12 bases aligning to TRBD2. Germline V gene data show CDR1 as KGHSH and CDR2 as LQKENI. There are 15 residues in the CDR3. J lost 6 bases, V lost 5 bases, and 8 bases had no gene match. Here the CDR3 reads CASSSASGRAGEQYF. The CDR3 DNA reads TGTGCCAGCTCATCAGCTAGCGGGAGGGCCGGCGAGCAGTACTTC.

The chain employs TRBV29-1 and TRBJ2-1; 10 bases map to TRBD2. With 8 bases clipped from V and 9 bases from J, the junction kept 10 bases outside the gene matches. The CDR3 spans 13 residues. Looked up from germline, CDR1 is SQVTM and CDR2 is ANQGSEA. This CDR3 reads CSLRAGGDAEQFF. As DNA, the CDR3 is TGCAGCCTTCGAGCGGGGGGGGATGCTGAGCAGTTCTTC.

The V call is TRBV5-4, the J call TRBJ1-4, with 7 bases aligning to TRBD1. This CDR3 is built from 15 residues. Per the germline V gene, CDR1 is SGHNT and CDR2 is YYREEE (reference sequence). After removal of 0 bases from V and 3 bases from J, the junction contained 2 bases not matched to a gene. The CDR3 here is CASSLGQGPNEKLFF. CDR3 in DNA: TGTGCCAGCAGCTTGGGACAGGGCCCTAATGAAAAACTGTTTTTT.

This chain connects TRBV3-1 (or the pseudogene TRBV3-2) to TRBJ1-6; 8 nucleotides match TRBD1. V gave up 4 bases and J gave up 9 bases; unmatched junction bases: 8. Germline V gene sequence: CDR1 LGHDT, CDR2 YNNKEL (reference sequence). This CDR3 region has 15 residues. The CDR3 sequence: CASSPRGTGISPLHF. Written as DNA, the CDR3 is TGTGCCAGCAGCCCCCGGGGGACAGGAATTTCACCCCTCCACTTT.

Of note for this clone: This CDR3 is also generated by other DNA sequences in the sample. The V call is TRBV28, the J call TRBJ1-3; perhaps TRBD1 as D (6 bases). Germline V gene sequence: CDR1 MDHEN, CDR2 SYDVKM. CDR3 length: 14 amino acids. Trimming stripped 3 bases from V and 0 bases from J, with 6 bases between. In DNA form, the CDR3 reads TGTGCCAGCAGTTTGGGGGCCTCTGGAAACACCATATATTTT. Protein sequence: CASSLGASGNTIYF.

This clone showed up just once. V and J are TRBV11-2 and TRBJ2-3; 7 nucleotides line up with TRBD2. Looked up from germline, CDR1 is SGHAT and CDR2 is FQNNGV. The CDR3 is 14 amino acids. The J segment lost 6 bases and the V segment lost 2 bases, leaving 5 bases of the junction unmatched. As DNA, the CDR3 is TGTGCCAGCAGCTTAAACTGGGGAGGGGATACGCAGTATTTT. Its translation: CASSLNWGGDTQYF.

J is TRBJ1-2 and V is TRBV29-1; unclear D gene. Deletions cut 2 bases from V and 8 bases from J, with 15 bases between. The germline V gene encodes CDR1 SQVTM and CDR2 ANQGSEA. The CDR3 has 13 residues. The CDR3 reads CSVELLSEIGYTF. The CDR3 DNA sequence: TGCAGCGTTGAACTACTCTCGGAGATCGGCTACACCTTC.

V is TRBV19 and J is TRBJ2-1; D gene uncertain. There are 15 residues in the CDR3. Germline lookup yields CDR1 LNHDA and CDR2 SQIVND (reference sequence). The V gene lost 3 bases and the J gene lost 4 bases, with 13 bases spanning the gap. CDR3: CASSIDRQRYNEQFF. The CDR3, as DNA: TGTGCCAGTAGTATCGACCGTCAGAGGTACAATGAGCAGTTCTTC.

V gene TRBV7-2 combines with J gene TRBJ1-2; 8 bases are a match to TRBD1. Trimming cost V 5 bases and J 4 bases; bases outside gene matches: 9. Germline-derived CDR1 and CDR2 are SGHTA and FQGNSA. The CDR3 is 15 residues long. The CDR3 DNA follows: TGTGCCAGCAGCCTGGTCAGGGGGCACGGCTATGGCTACACCTTC. Translation gives CASSLVRGHGYGYTF.

The chain links TRBV18 to TRBJ2-1; D possibly corresponds to TRBD2 (7 bases). The CDR3 has 15 amino acids. The V end lost 8 bases, the J end lost 5 bases, and 19 bases lay between the germline ends. The germline V gene encodes CDR1 KGHSH and CDR2 LQKENI. In nucleotides, the CDR3 is TGTGCCAGCCACCGGGGGGCATTGTCTAACAATGAGCAGTTCTTC. Its protein is CASHRGALSNNEQFF.

This chain uses TRBV28 with TRBJ1-1; the D is unclear. The CDR3 is 11 residues long. V was pared by 10 bases and J by 5 bases, with 11 bases between. Germline CDR1 is MDHEN and CDR2 is SYDVKM. The CDR3 DNA sequence: TGTGCCACCTCCATCAGGACTGAAGCTTTCTTT. This translates into CATSIRTEAFF.

The V gene is TRBV30, the J gene TRBJ2-1; D might be TRBD2 (6 bases). Germline V gene lookup returns CDR1 GTSNPN and CDR2 SVGIG (reference sequence). This CDR3 spans 16 amino acids. The V end was cut by 4 bases, the J end by 0 bases, with 16 bases between. The CDR3 sequence is CAWNDLEGGSYNEQFF. The CDR3 DNA sequence: TGTGCCTGGAATGATCTAGAGGGAGGCTCCTACAATGAGCAGTTCTTC.

The rearrangement uses TRBV28 and TRBJ2-7; a possible D gene is TRBD1 (5 bases). The germline V and J ends were trimmed by 2 bases and 2 bases, with 7 bases remaining between them. Per germline, CDR1 MDHEN and CDR2 SYDVKM. The CDR3 length is 13 residues. CDR3 in amino acids: CASSLPGTYEQYF. In DNA form, the CDR3 reads TGTGCCAGCAGTTTACCAGGGACCTACGAGCAGTACTTC.

The V call is TRBV4-3, the J call TRBJ2-2; D remains ambiguous. The germline V gene has CDR1 LGHNA and CDR2 YSLEER. Trimming shortened V by 5 bases and J by 8 bases, and 9 bases separated the two germline ends. The CDR3 is 12 residues long. The CDR3 region has the DNA TGCGCCAGCAGCTACCGTAGAGGGGAGCTGTTTTTT. Translation: CASSYRRGELFF.

The rearrangement joins TRBV6-6 to TRBJ1-1, with D perhaps TRBD1 (6 bases). V shed 5 bases and J shed 6 bases, with 25 bases lying between them. Germline CDR1 reads MNHNY; CDR2 reads SVGAGI (reference sequence). The CDR3 extends over 17 amino acids. The CDR3 bases are TGTGCCAGCAGTCACGCGGACCTACAGGGTATGTACGCTGAAGCTTTCTTT. This translates into CASSHADLQGMYAEAFF.

This clone was seen a single time. The chain carries TRBV6-5 and TRBJ2-3, with no clear D. Germline V lookup: CDR1 MNHEY, CDR2 SVGAGI. The CDR3 consists of 13 residues. Deletions cut 0 bases from V and 6 bases from J, with 7 bases between. The CDR3 loop reads CASSYSSGDTQYF. CDR3 in DNA: TGTGCCAGCAGTTACTCCTCCGGGGATACGCAGTATTTT.